Each of the 30 T cell receptor beta chains below was sequenced from the same sample in a study of cytomegalovirus exposure and HLA in healthy donors. The PCR ran on 60 Vbeta and 13 Jbeta primers. TCRdb's table, derived via immunoSEQ multiplex PCR, lists solely in-frame clones and lacks some. The data show roughly 80,000 clones, 75% to 80% seen once. Sequenced sample: PBMCs. The receptors stem from a man aged 40-50 years in good health and CMV-seronegative.

This sequence joins TRBV19 and TRBJ2-7; 8 positions agree with TRBD1. The CDR3 runs 15 residues. V lost 7 bases to trimming and J lost 3 bases; unmatched junction nucleotides: 11. CDR1 LNHDA and CDR2 SQIVND come from the germline V gene (reference sequence). DNA for the CDR3: TGTGCCAGTAAAGGAACCGGGACAGGTTACTACGAGCAGTACTTC. Its protein is CASKGTGTGYYEQYF.

As for this clone: At one of its ends the junction is not consistent with the germline gene, which may arise from a read error. The chain has TRBV5-4 and TRBJ2-1; weak D call: TRBD2 (5 bases). This CDR3 comprises 12 residues. Germline CDR1 reads SGHNT; CDR2 reads YYREEE (reference sequence). The DNA of the CDR3 is TGTGCCAGCAGCTTACTAGGCAATAAGCAGTTCTTC. Its translation is CASSLLGNKQFF.

The V call is TRBV7-9, the J call TRBJ2-7; perhaps TRBD1 as D (5 bases). The CDR3 has 14 amino acids. Germline V gene sequence: CDR1 SEHNR, CDR2 FQNEAQ (reference sequence). V was trimmed by 1 base and J by 1 base, leaving 8 bases between them. The CDR3 DNA sequence: TGTGCCAGCAGCTTAGGGGCAGGGTCCTACGAGCAGTACTTC. It translates to CASSLGAGSYEQYF.

The chain is built from TRBV5-1 and TRBJ2-2; D possibly corresponds to TRBD1 (5 bases). CDR1 and CDR2 from the germline V gene are SGHRS and YFSETQ. Trimming stripped 1 base from V and 3 bases from J, with 19 bases between. The CDR3 is made up of 18 amino acids. The CDR3 sequence is CASSLRPAGLTDTGELFF. For the CDR3, the DNA is TGCGCCAGCAGCTTGAGGCCAGCAGGGCTTACTGACACCGGGGAGCTGTTTTTT.

This chain links TRBV5-1 with TRBJ1-4; 10 bases are shared with TRBD1. The ends lost 4 bases at V and 7 bases at J; junction bases unmatched: 4. The CDR3 totals 14 residues. CDR1 and CDR2 from the germline V gene are SGHRS and YFSETQ. CDR3 bases: TGCGCCAGCAGCAACGGACAGGGGGGTGAAAAACTGTTTTTT. Its protein is CASSNGQGGEKLFF.

This clone was seen a handful of times. J is TRBJ2-7 and V is TRBV4-1; weak D call: TRBD2 (6 bases). V lost 4 bases and J lost 6, with 19 bases in between. This CDR3 is 15 amino acids long. Germline CDR1 is MGHRA and CDR2 is YSYEKL. The CDR3 bases are TGCGCCAGCAGCCCGACCGAGGCAAGGGGAGGCGAGCAGTACTTC. Translating it yields CASSPTEARGGEQYF.

This rearrangement joins TRBV6-1 to TRBJ1-4, with D unclear. CDR1 MNHNS and CDR2 SASEGT come from the germline V gene. V lost 0 bases and J 4 bases, leaving 9 bases between the germline ends. CDR3 length equals 15 residues. The CDR3 DNA reads TGTGCCAGCAGTGAAGCGCGTCCCGTTAATGAAAAACTGTTTTTT. Protein product: CASSEARPVNEKLFF.

The chain links TRBV7-6 to TRBJ1-1; no clear D. This CDR3 comprises 13 residues. CDR1 is SGHVS and CDR2 is FNYEAQ in the germline V gene. V was clipped by 0 bases and J by 5 bases, with 7 bases between them. As DNA, the CDR3 is TGTGCCAGCAGCTTAGCAGAGGGAACTGAAGCTTTCTTT. Its translation is CASSLAEGTEAFF.

This chain links TRBV18 with TRBJ2-1; 12 bases are shared with TRBD2. Germline assignment: CDR1 KGHSH and CDR2 LQKENI. The CDR3 is 16 residues long. The trim removed 1 base at V and 7 bases at J, leaving 5 bases unmatched. This CDR3 is CASSPLLAGGPNEQFF. DNA of the CDR3: TGTGCCAGCTCACCACTTCTAGCGGGGGGGCCGAATGAGCAGTTCTTC.

V usage is TRBV28 and J usage is TRBJ1-6, with D perhaps TRBD1 (5 bases). The germline gives CDR1 MDHEN, CDR2 SYDVKM. Trimming shortened V by 6 bases and J by 8 bases, and 23 bases separated the two germline ends. The CDR3 contains 17 residues. The CDR3, as DNA: TGTGCCAGCAGCCGCTTTGTTTTATCCAGGGAGGATTCACCCCTCCACTTT. Its protein product is CASSRFVLSREDSPLHF.

This clone was counted between two and nine times. This chain connects TRBV9 to TRBJ1-2; possible D gene TRBD1, 5 bases. The V gene lost 3 bases and the J gene lost 2 bases, with 8 bases spanning the gap. This CDR3 has 13 residues. CDR1 and CDR2 from the germline V gene are SGDLS and YYNGEE. CDR3 nucleotides: TGTGCCAGCAGCGAGGAGGGGAACTATGGCTACACCTTC. It encodes CASSEEGNYGYTF.

J is TRBJ1-3 and V is TRBV4-1; 12 positions match TRBD1. The CDR3 runs 16 residues. The J segment lost 2 bases and the V segment lost 8 bases, leaving 7 bases of the junction unmatched. Germline V gives CDR1 MGHRA, CDR2 YSYEKL. The CDR3 DNA reads as TGCGCCAGCGAAGTGGGACAGGGGGCCGCTGGAAACACCATATATTTT. This encodes CASEVGQGAAGNTIYF.

The genes are TRBV29-1 and TRBJ1-1, with D perhaps TRBD1 (5 bases). Germline V CDR1 and CDR2: SQVTM, ANQGSEA. With 5 bases removed from V and 6 bases from J, the gap between germline ends came to 16 bases. This CDR3 is built from 13 residues. CDR3 nucleotides: TGCAGCGTTACCGTGGGGGAGGGTTCTGAAGCTTTCTTT. Translated: CSVTVGEGSEAFF.

The chain carries TRBV9 and TRBJ2-3; possible D gene TRBD2, 5 bases. The CDR3 runs 14 residues. Trimming cost V 3 bases and J 8 bases, with 16 bases left between them. The V gene's germline CDR1 is SGDLS and CDR2 YYNGEE. The CDR3 sequence is CASSADTGRATQYF. The CDR3 nucleotides read TGTGCCAGCAGCGCTGACACGGGAAGGGCTACGCAGTATTTT.

This chain uses TRBV18 with TRBJ2-7; 10 bases match TRBD1. V lost 2 bases, J lost 2 bases, and 3 bases stayed unmatched. Germline-derived CDR1 and CDR2 are KGHSH and LQKENI. The CDR3 loop spans 15 amino acids. Written as DNA, the CDR3 is TGTGCCAGCTCACCAACCGGGACAGGGGCCTACGAGCAGTACTTC. It specifies CASSPTGTGAYEQYF.

This rearrangement joins TRBV6-1 to TRBJ1-4; D remains ambiguous. Germline values: CDR1 MNHNS, CDR2 SASEGT. The CDR3 is 15 amino acids. Trimming shortened V by 5 bases and J by 0 bases, and 10 bases separated the two germline ends. Here the CDR3 reads CASSTHLATNEKLFF. In nucleotides, the CDR3 is TGTGCCAGCAGTACACACCTAGCAACTAATGAAAAACTGTTTTTT.

This clone has only one observation. This chain links TRBV18 with TRBJ2-7; TRBD1 matches at 9 bases. CDR1 and CDR2 from the germline V gene are KGHSH and LQKENI. CDR3 size: 14 residues. V trimming: 5 bases; J trimming: 5 bases; junction bases outside the gene matches: 7. Here the CDR3 DNA reads TGTGCCAGCTCAGAAACAGGGGGCAAGAACGAGCAGTACTTC. Its protein product is CASSETGGKNEQYF.

The V call is TRBV7-9, the J call TRBJ1-2, with D possibly TRBD1 on 6 matching bases. Trimming shortened V by 2 bases and J by 2 bases, and 15 bases separated the two germline ends. This CDR3 has 16 amino acids. Germline V lookup: CDR1 SEHNR, CDR2 FQNEAQ (reference sequence). CDR3 sequence reads: CASSLSPGAGNYGYTF. CDR3 nucleotides: TGTGCCAGCAGCTTATCCCCAGGGGCCGGGAACTATGGCTACACCTTC.

The CDR3 loop is CASSPTGFVNTEAFF. The CDR3 DNA reads TGTGCCAGCAGCCCGACAGGGTTCGTTAACACTGAAGCTTTCTTT. The rearrangement links TRBV7-6 to TRBJ1-1, with 7 bases matching TRBD1. The J segment lost 2 bases and the V segment lost 5 bases, leaving 8 bases of the junction unmatched. Germline CDR1 SGHVS, CDR2 FNYEAQ. The CDR3 has 15 residues.

The sample holds a few counts of this clone. V gene TRBV4-2 combines with J gene TRBJ1-6, with D maybe TRBD1 (5 bases). This CDR3 comprises 14 residues. The germline CDR1 and CDR2 sequences are LGHNA and YNFKEQ. The V end lost 8 bases, the J end lost 6 bases, and 14 bases lay between the germline ends. The CDR3 DNA follows: TGTGCCAGCGCCGCCCAGGGCCCTAATTCACCCCTCCACTTT. This sequence encodes CASAAQGPNSPLHF.

CDR3 nucleotide sequence: TGTGCCACCGATACAGGGGGCGCGTGGTTGAATCAGCCCCAGCATTTT. It codes for CATDTGGAWLNQPQHF. The chain is built from TRBV19 and TRBJ1-5, with TRBD1 matching over 9 bases. Germline CDR1 LNHDA, CDR2 SQIVND (reference sequence). CDR3 size: 16 residues. V was clipped by 10 bases and J by 4 bases; unmatched bases: 14.

This chain links TRBV5-1 with TRBJ2-3, with a weak D call TRBD2 (6 bases). Deletions cut 1 base from V and 1 base from J, with 10 bases between. The germline gives CDR1 SGHRS, CDR2 YFSETQ. The CDR3 covers 15 residues. The DNA of the CDR3 is TGCGCCAGCAGCTTGACTAGCTCCGGCACAGATACGCAGTATTTT. Translated: CASSLTSSGTDTQYF.

This clone occurred once. The genes are TRBV10-3 and TRBJ2-2; 13 bases are shared with TRBD2. V was pared by 6 bases and J by 5 bases, with 6 bases of the junction left unmatched. Germline V gene sequence: CDR1 ENHRY, CDR2 SYGVKD. This CDR3 region has 16 residues. Here the CDR3 reads CAIRTSGGAETGELFF. CDR3 bases: TGTGCCATCAGAACTAGCGGGGGGGCCGAAACCGGGGAGCTGTTTTTT.

The chain has TRBV27 and TRBJ2-4, with unresolved D. Trimming pared 7 bases from V and 2 bases from J, leaving 12 bases between. The CDR3 has 14 residues. Germline CDR1 reads MNHEY; CDR2 reads SMNVEV (reference sequence). CDR3: CASKSGGSKNIQYF. Here the CDR3 DNA reads TGTGCCAGCAAGTCTGGCGGATCCAAAAACATTCAGTACTTC.

CDR3 in DNA: TGTGCCAGCAGCACCTCTGGCGGCGGGGTCTCAGGGACCCAGTACTTC. Residues: CASSTSGGGVSGTQYF. This sequence joins TRBV7-2 and TRBJ2-5; the D gene is possibly TRBD2 (6 bases). This CDR3 region has 16 residues. Looked up from germline, CDR1 is SGHTA and CDR2 is FQGNSA. Trimming cost V 5 bases and J 7 bases, with 23 bases left between them.

V and J are TRBV11-3 and TRBJ2-7; 7 nucleotides line up with TRBD1. This CDR3 spans 14 amino acids. The J segment lost 2 bases and the V segment lost 6 bases, leaving 7 bases of the junction unmatched. Germline CDR1 reads SGHNT; CDR2 reads YENEEA. CDR3 coding DNA: TGTGCCAGCAGTTCTCCGGGACAGCCCTACGAGCAGTACTTC. Translating it yields CASSSPGQPYEQYF.

The J gene is TRBJ2-5, the V gene TRBV5-1; D possibly corresponds to TRBD2 (7 bases). Trimming left V 6 bases short and J 11 bases short, with 20 bases between. The germline gives CDR1 SGHRS, CDR2 YFSETQ. The CDR3 length is 13 residues. The CDR3 spells CASKQGPGGEQYF. DNA for the CDR3: TGCGCCAGCAAACAGGGACCGGGGGGAGAGCAGTACTTC.

The J gene is TRBJ2-2, the V gene TRBV4-1; D might be TRBD2 (6 bases). Looked up from germline, CDR1 is MGHRA and CDR2 is YSYEKL. The V end was cut by 1 base, the J end by 5 bases, with 11 bases between. This CDR3 contains 15 residues. The DNA of the CDR3 is TGCGCCAGCAGCCAAGGAGGAGGGATAACCGGGGAGCTGTTTTTT. Protein: CASSQGGGITGELFF.

The chain employs TRBV15 and TRBJ1-4; 10 nucleotides align to TRBD1. V was clipped by 3 bases and J by 4 bases; unmatched bases: 2. Germline lookup yields CDR1 LNHNV and CDR2 YYDKDF (reference sequence). The CDR3 runs to 15 residues. CDR3 sequence reads: CATSSWDRGNEKLFF. Here the CDR3 DNA reads TGTGCCACCAGCAGCTGGGACAGGGGTAATGAAAAACTGTTTTTT.

The CDR3 is CASSLQGSQETQYF. The CDR3 DNA is TGCGCCAGCAGCTTACAGGGGTCTCAAGAGACCCAGTACTTC. The J gene is TRBJ2-5, the V gene TRBV5-1; 7 positions match TRBD1. The V gene's germline CDR1 is SGHRS and CDR2 YFSETQ. The CDR3 consists of 14 residues. V shed 2 bases, J shed 2 bases, and the junction held 3 bases outside the gene matches.